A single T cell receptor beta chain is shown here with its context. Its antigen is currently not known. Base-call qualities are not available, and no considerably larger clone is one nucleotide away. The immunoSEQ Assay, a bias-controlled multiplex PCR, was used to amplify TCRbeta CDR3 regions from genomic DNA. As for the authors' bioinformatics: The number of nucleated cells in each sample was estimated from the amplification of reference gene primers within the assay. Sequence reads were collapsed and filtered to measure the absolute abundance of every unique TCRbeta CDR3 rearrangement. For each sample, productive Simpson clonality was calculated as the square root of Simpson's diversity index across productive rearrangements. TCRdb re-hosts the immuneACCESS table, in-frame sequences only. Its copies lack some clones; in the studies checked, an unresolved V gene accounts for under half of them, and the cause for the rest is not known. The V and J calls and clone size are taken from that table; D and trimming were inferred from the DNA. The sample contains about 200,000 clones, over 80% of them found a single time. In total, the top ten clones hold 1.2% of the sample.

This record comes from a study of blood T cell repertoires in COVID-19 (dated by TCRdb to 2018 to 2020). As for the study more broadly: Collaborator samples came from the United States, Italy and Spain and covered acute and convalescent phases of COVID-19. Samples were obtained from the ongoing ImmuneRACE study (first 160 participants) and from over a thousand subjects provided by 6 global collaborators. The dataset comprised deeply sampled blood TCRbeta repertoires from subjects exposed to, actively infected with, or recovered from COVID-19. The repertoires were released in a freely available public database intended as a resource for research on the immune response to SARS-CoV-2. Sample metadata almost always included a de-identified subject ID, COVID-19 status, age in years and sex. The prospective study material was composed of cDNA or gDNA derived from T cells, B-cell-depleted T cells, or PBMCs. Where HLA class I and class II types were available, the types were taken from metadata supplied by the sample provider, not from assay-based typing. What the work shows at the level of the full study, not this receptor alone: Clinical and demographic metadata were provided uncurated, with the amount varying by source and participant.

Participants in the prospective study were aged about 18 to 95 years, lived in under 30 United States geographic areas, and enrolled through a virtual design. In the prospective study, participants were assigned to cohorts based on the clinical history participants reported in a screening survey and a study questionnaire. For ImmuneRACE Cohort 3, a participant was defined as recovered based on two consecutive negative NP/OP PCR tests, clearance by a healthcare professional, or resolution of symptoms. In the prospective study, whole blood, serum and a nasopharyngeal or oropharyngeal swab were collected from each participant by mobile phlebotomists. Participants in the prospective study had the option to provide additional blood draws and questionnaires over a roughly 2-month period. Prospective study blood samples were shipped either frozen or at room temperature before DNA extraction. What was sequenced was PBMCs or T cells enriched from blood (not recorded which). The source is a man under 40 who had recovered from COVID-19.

The base sequence is TGTGCCAGCTCCCAGGGGTTAACGGACGAGCAGTACTTC. Protein translation: CASSQGLTDEQYF. In this chain, TRBV12-3 or TRBV12-4 is recombined with TRBJ2-7; the D gene is perhaps TRBD1, from 6 matching bases. V is clipped by 8 bases and J by 5 bases, and the sequence between their germline boundaries is 16 bases long. There are 13 amino acids in the CDR3, from cysteine to phenylalanine inclusive. Of all the DNA, just the CDR3 is kept, 39 bases in frame from base 1.